The sequence of this TCR beta chain was determined in a study of blood T cell repertoires in COVID-19. Per the germline V gene, CDR1 is SGHVS and CDR2 is FQNEAQ. CDR3 length: 13 amino acids. The V and J ends lost 3 bases and 12 bases respectively, with 17 bases between them. TCRdb's table, derived via immunoSEQ multiplex PCR, lists solely in-frame clones and lacks some. The sample has 110,000 to 150,000 clones, 70% to 90% seen once. The sequenced material came from peripheral blood. The genes are TRBV7-8 and TRBJ1-1; weak D call: TRBD1 (5 bases). The TCR sequence derives from a woman in her sixties or seventies with acute or convalescent COVID-19. The CDR3 spells CASSFRTGVVTFF. In DNA, the CDR3 is TGTGCCAGCAGCTTTCGCACAGGAGTAGTAACTTTCTTT.